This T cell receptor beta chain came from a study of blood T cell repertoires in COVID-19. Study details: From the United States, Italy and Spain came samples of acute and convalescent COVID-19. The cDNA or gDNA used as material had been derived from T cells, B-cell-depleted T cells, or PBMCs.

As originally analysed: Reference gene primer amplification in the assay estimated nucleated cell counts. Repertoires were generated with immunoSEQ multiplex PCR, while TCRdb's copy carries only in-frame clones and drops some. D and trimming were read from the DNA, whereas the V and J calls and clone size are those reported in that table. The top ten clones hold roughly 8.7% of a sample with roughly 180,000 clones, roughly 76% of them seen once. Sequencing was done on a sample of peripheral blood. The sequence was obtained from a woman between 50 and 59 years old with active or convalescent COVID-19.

The CDR3 loop reads CASSSGGPVGETQYF. The CDR3 DNA sequence: TGTGCCAGCAGCTCGGGGGGCCCCGTGGGGGAGACCCAGTACTTC. This chain joins TRBV6-2 or TRBV6-3 and TRBJ2-5; TRBD2 is a possible D gene (7 bases). Trimming took 6 bases from V and 5 from J, leaving 19 bases between them. Looked up from germline, CDR1 is MNHEY and CDR2 is SVGEGT. The CDR3 length is 15 residues.